The 12 T cell receptor beta chains below were found in one sample sequenced in a study of T cells in Graves' hyperthyroidism and ophthalmopathy. Amplification targeted TCR beta CDR3 regions from RNA transcripts. A set of HTBI primers served as the primers for a first-round RT-PCR of the TCR CDR3. TCRdb used MiXCR to reprocess the multiplex PCR reads, holding one entry per CDR3 protein. In the table there are about 400,000 distinct CDR3 sequences, about 15% of which are singletons. The sequencing input was blood. The receptors were sampled from a woman younger than 35 with Graves' hyperthyroidism.

This clonotype was recorded at least ten times. The chain recombines TRBV5-6 with TRBJ2-1; D is perhaps TRBD2 (5 bases). Germline values: CDR1 SGHDT, CDR2 YYEEEE. Trimming removed 0 bases at V and 0 bases at J, with 10 bases between. The CDR3 contains 16 residues. The CDR3 sequence: CASSLAGGPSYNEQFF. The CDR3 DNA follows: TGTGCCAGCAGCTTGGCGGGCGGGCCCTCCTACAATGAGCAGTTCTTC.

There are a few counts of this clonotype. The chain has TRBV4-1 and TRBJ2-1; D not certain. This CDR3 has 12 residues. V was pared by 6 bases and J by 0 bases, with 3 bases between. Germline V lookup: CDR1 MGHRA, CDR2 YSYEKL. CDR3: CASRNSYNEQFF. The CDR3 nucleotides are TGCGCCAGCAGGAACTCCTACAATGAGCAGTTCTTC.

This clonotype was counted many times. The chain combines TRBV12-5 with TRBJ2-1; 12 nucleotides align to TRBD2. V lost 3 bases, J lost 5 bases, and 8 bases stayed unmatched. Germline loops: CDR1 LGHNT, CDR2 FRNRAP. This CDR3 is 17 amino acids long. The CDR3 DNA follows: TGTGCTAGTGGTTTAGTTGCGGGACTAGCGGGCCACAATGAGCAGTTCTTC. It is translated as CASGLVAGLAGHNEQFF.

This clonotype has ten or more counts. The chain combines TRBV12-5 with TRBJ2-7; 7 bases match TRBD2. Germline-derived CDR1 and CDR2 are LGHNT and FRNRAP. This CDR3 has 15 residues. The junction had 12 bases not matched to a gene; V was cut back by 7 bases and J by 3 bases. CDR3 region: CASAPGGGRFYEQYF. The DNA of the CDR3 is TGTGCTAGTGCGCCGGGTGGCGGGAGATTCTACGAGCAGTACTTC.

Ten or more counts support this clonotype. V is TRBV6-1 and J is TRBJ2-7; 13 nucleotides align to TRBD2. The ends lost 7 bases at V and 2 bases at J; junction bases unmatched: 5. This CDR3 contains 15 residues. Germline V gene data show CDR1 as MNHNS and CDR2 as SASEGT. In DNA form, the CDR3 reads TGTGCCAGCAACCTACTAGCGGGGGGGCCCTACGAGCAGTACTTC. The encoded protein is CASNLLAGGPYEQYF.

The chain joins TRBV4-1 to TRBJ2-5, with 14 bases fitting TRBD2. CDR1 is MGHRA and CDR2 is YSYEKL in the germline V gene. The V gene end was trimmed by 0 bases and the J gene end by 4 bases; junction bases not matched to a gene: 7. The CDR3 is made up of 18 amino acids. The CDR3 region is CASSQDRGLAGVPETQYF. The CDR3 coding sequence is TGCGCCAGCAGCCAAGATAGGGGACTAGCGGGAGTTCCAGAGACCCAGTACTTC.

The V gene is TRBV11-1, the J gene TRBJ2-5; D is unresolved. Trimming took off 3 bases at V and 7 bases at J, with 12 bases between the two ends. Per germline, CDR1 SGHAT and CDR2 FQDESV (reference sequence). This CDR3 contains 13 residues. CDR3 in DNA: TGTGCCAGCAGCTTGAGCTTAGGAGTGACCCAGTACTTC. Its translation is CASSLSLGVTQYF.

V gene TRBV28 combines with J gene TRBJ2-3; D remains ambiguous. CDR1 MDHEN and CDR2 SYDVKM come from the germline V gene. The V gene lost 3 bases and the J gene lost 2 bases, with 6 bases spanning the gap. The length of the CDR3 is 13 residues. The CDR3 spells CASSFSVTDTQYF. DNA of the CDR3: TGTGCCAGCAGTTTTTCAGTCACAGATACGCAGTATTTT.

This clonotype was seen ten or more times. This chain connects TRBV28 to TRBJ2-5; TRBD1 might be the D (6 bases). Germline V lookup: CDR1 MDHEN, CDR2 SYDVKM. Between the trimmed V and J ends, which lost 5 bases and 0 bases, there was a span of 13 bases. The CDR3 has 15 amino acids. CDR3 sequence (DNA): TGTGCCAGCAGTCCAGGGGACGGTCACCAAGAGACCCAGTACTTC. Translation gives CASSPGDGHQETQYF.

This clonotype was detected many times. This chain links TRBV3-1 with TRBJ2-5; TRBD1 aligns across 8 bases. The germline V gene has CDR1 LGHDT and CDR2 YNNKEL (reference sequence). The CDR3 runs 14 residues. The trim removed 6 bases at V and 5 bases at J, leaving 8 bases unmatched. The CDR3 coding sequence is TGTGCCAGCAGACAGACAGGGGCAGGGGAGACCCAGTACTTC. Residues: CASRQTGAGETQYF.

This clonotype was counted a few times. CDR3 in amino acids: CAISPGLFGDEQYF. The CDR3, as DNA: TGTGCCATCAGCCCCGGACTTTTTGGTGACGAGCAGTACTTC. The chain joins TRBV10-3 to TRBJ2-7; D is perhaps TRBD2 (5 bases). Germline CDR1 reads ENHRY; CDR2 reads SYGVKD. Trimming left V 6 bases short and J 5 bases short, with 17 bases between. This CDR3 is built from 14 residues.

This clonotype was seen at least ten times. The chain employs TRBV6-2 or TRBV6-3 and TRBJ2-7; D gene ambiguous. V lost 0 bases and J lost 2, with 11 bases in between. Germline assignment: CDR1 MNHEY and CDR2 SVGEGT. The CDR3 is made up of 15 amino acids. Here the CDR3 DNA reads TGTGCCAGCAGTTACTCTCACGGATCGACCTACGAGCAGTACTTC. This sequence encodes CASSYSHGSTYEQYF.